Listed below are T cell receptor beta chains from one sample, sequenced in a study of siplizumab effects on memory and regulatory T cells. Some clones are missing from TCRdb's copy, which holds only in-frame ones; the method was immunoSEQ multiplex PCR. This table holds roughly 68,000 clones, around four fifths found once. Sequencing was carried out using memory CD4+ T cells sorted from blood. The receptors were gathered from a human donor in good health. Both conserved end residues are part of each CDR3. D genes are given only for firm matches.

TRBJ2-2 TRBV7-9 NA TGTGCCAGCAGCTTAGGGTCGGCCGCGGGGACCGGGGAGCTGTTTTTT CASSLGSAAGTGELFF
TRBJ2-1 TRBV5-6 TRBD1 TGTGCCAGCAGCACGGGGACAGGCTCCAATGAGCAGTTCTTC CASSTGTGSNEQFF
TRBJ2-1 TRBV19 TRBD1 TGTGCCAGTAGTATAGGGGGCAGGGGGTGGGATGAGCAGTTCTTC CASSIGGRGWDEQFF
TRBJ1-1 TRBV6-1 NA TGTGCCAGCAGTGAAGGCGGCAAAAACACTGAAGCTTTCTTT CASSEGGKNTEAFF
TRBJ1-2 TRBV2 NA TGTGCCAGCAGTGAAGGGGAAGCGGGAGGCTACACCTTC CASSEGEAGGYTF
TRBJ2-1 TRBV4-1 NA TGCGCCAGCAGCCAAGTAAAGGGGTCGGGGAACAATGAGCAGTTCTTC CASSQVKGSGNNEQFF
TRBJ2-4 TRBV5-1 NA TGCGCCAGCAGCTTTATAGGGGAAAACATTCAGTACTTC CASSFIGENIQYF
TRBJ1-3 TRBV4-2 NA TGTGCCAGCAGCCAAGCCGAGACAGTCTCTGGAAACACCATATATTTT CASSQAETVSGNTIYF
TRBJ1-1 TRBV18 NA TGTGCCAGCTCACACCCAGGGCCGGGGACTGAAGCTTTCTTT CASSHPGPGTEAFF
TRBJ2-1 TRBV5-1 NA TGCGCCAGCAGCTCCCCCCGGTGGGGTGAGCAGTTCTTC CASSSPRWGEQFF
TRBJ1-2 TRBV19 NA TGTGCCAGTAAGAGTTTGTCGGGAGCGCGGGGCAACTATGGCTACACCTTC CASKSLSGARGNYGYTF
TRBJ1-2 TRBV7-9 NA TGTGCCAGCAGCTTAGTGGAGGTGCACGGCTACACCTTC CASSLVEVHGYTF
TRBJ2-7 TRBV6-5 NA TGTGCCAGCAGTTACGGGGGGCTCTACGAGCAGTACTTC CASSYGGLYEQYF
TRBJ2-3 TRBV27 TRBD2 TGTGCCAGCAGCTCCTGGACTAGCGGGAGGAGTAGAGTCACAGATACGCAGTATTTT CASSSWTSGRSRVTDTQYF
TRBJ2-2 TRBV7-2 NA TGTGCCAGCAGATACCCAACCATAACCGGGGAGCTGTTTTTT CASRYPTITGELFF
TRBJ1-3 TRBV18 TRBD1 TGTGCCAGCTCACCGTTGACAGGGGGGAACACCATATATTTT CASSPLTGGNTIYF